This TCR beta chain was sequenced during a study of PD-L1 blockade in urothelial cancer. Study observations and caveats: Pretreatment TCR clonality in blood under the median foretold superior survival. Those with durable benefit had larger increases in tumor-associated blood clones at 3 weeks.

In the case of this clone: Its antigen remains unknown.

Noted time point: pretreatment peripheral blood. Spiking of synthetic TCR analog templates was performed in each PCR. The repertoire was sequenced with immunoSEQ multiplex PCR; TCRdb's copy has only in-frame clones and lacks some. The sample lists tens of thousands of clones; around 90% were seen once. In germline, CDR1 is SGHRS, CDR2 YFSETQ. V was pared by 0 bases and J by 1 base, with 10 bases between. The CDR3 covers 15 residues. This receptor was obtained from a man in his sixties with urothelial cancer. The input for sequencing was PBMCs, taken around atezolizumab (anti-PD-L1) treatment. J is TRBJ1-1 and V is TRBV5-1; the D gene is possibly TRBD1 (6 bases). DNA of the CDR3: TGCGCCAGCAGCTTGGGAGGGACAAGGAACACTGAAGCTTTCTTT. Its translation is CASSLGGTRNTEAFF.